These T cell receptor beta chains were read from a single sample in a study of shared T cell receptors in the human thymus. Sequencing was performed with immunoSEQ multiplex PCR; in TCRdb, only in-frame clones are kept and a portion is missing. This sample yields 500,000 to 750,000 clones, of which roughly 90% are seen a single time; 0.0085% to 0.012% belongs to the top ten. Separately, the same data were catalogued under a study of human thymus T cells.

Material for sequencing was thymocytes. The receptors were gathered from a boy in the first two years of life with a congenital heart defect. CDR3s include the opening cysteine and the closing phenylalanine or tryptophan. The D gene is left open where the match is weak. Size tells how often a clone was seen (once, few, many) or the class of an expanded clone, and some rows leave it out.

j_call d_call v_call clone_size cdr3_aa cdr3_nt
TRBJ2-2 . TRBV27 . CASSSRGHKGGLCTGELFF TGTGCCAGCAGTTCAAGGGGACATAAAGGTGGATTATGCACCGGGGAGCTGTTTTTT
TRBJ2-1 . TRBV5-1 . CASSPGLNGNSYNEQFF TGCGCCAGCAGCCCTGGACTTAACGGGAATTCCTACAATGAGCAGTTCTTC
TRBJ2-5 TRBD2 TRBV18 once CASSPRVGLAGERETQYF TGTGCCAGCTCACCAAGGGTAGGTCTAGCGGGAGAGAGAGAGACCCAGTACTTC
TRBJ1-2 . TRBV5-8 . CASSLMGRGNYGYTF TGTGCCAGCAGCTTGATGGGGCGGGGGAACTATGGCTACACCTTC
TRBJ2-2 TRBD1 TRBV6-5 few CASSRTGTGELFF TGTGCCAGCAGTAGGACAGGGACCGGGGAGCTGTTTTTT
TRBJ2-2 . TRBV5-1 . CASRQGAGELFF TGCGCCAGCAGACAGGGAGCCGGGGAGCTGTTTTTT
TRBJ1-2 . TRBV25-1 . CASSELTPIYGYTF TGTGCCAGCAGTGAATTAACACCCATCTATGGCTACACCTTC
TRBJ1-5 TRBD1 TRBV6-6 few CASNGQDNQPQHF TGTGCCAGCAACGGACAGGATAATCAGCCCCAGCATTTT
TRBJ2-5 . TRBV5-4 . CASSLGEPGGPYQETQYF TGTGCCAGCAGCTTAGGGGAGCCAGGAGGGCCCTACCAAGAGACCCAGTACTTC
TRBJ2-7 TRBD2 TRBV27 . CASSPIASGRYEQYF TGTGCCAGCAGCCCGATTGCCAGCGGGAGATACGAGCAGTACTTC
TRBJ2-7 . TRBV10-3 . CAISEEASHEQYF TGTGCCATCAGTGAGGAGGCTTCCCACGAGCAGTACTTC
TRBJ2-7 TRBD1 TRBV6-1 . CASIGDRGPDEQYF TGTGCCAGCATCGGGGACAGGGGGCCTGACGAGCAGTACTTC
TRBJ2-1 TRBD1 TRBV25-1 once CASTPVRGHSYNEQFF TGTGCCAGCACCCCGGTAAGGGGGCACAGTTACAATGAGCAGTTCTTC
TRBJ1-2 TRBD1 TRBV14 . CASSQDSQGDRRSPLYGYTF TGTGCCAGCAGCCAAGATTCACAGGGGGACAGGCGCTCCCCTCTCTATGGCTACACCTTC
TRBJ1-1 TRBD1 TRBV15 once CATRRQHGQGGTEAFF TGTGCCACCAGGAGACAACACGGACAGGGTGGGACTGAAGCTTTCTTT
TRBJ2-2 TRBD2 TRBV30 few CAWSVYLAGGPGELFF TGTGCCTGGAGTGTATATCTAGCGGGAGGGCCCGGGGAGCTGTTTTTT
TRBJ2-5 . TRBV5-6 . CASSKRAGEQYF TGTGCCAGCAGCAAGAGGGCCGGGGAGCAGTACTTC
TRBJ1-5 TRBD1 TRBV7-8 . CASSLSGQPGGIGCNQPQHF TGTGCCAGCAGCCTATCTGGGCAGCCAGGGGGCATTGGGTGCAATCAGCCCCAGCATTTT
TRBJ2-7 . TRBV5-8 . CASSSGSPRWYEQYF TGTGCCAGCAGCTCAGGATCCCCGAGATGGTACGAGCAGTACTTC
TRBJ1-5 . TRBV19 . CASSMGPRDGNQPQHF TGTGCCAGTAGTATGGGGCCGCGGGACGGCAATCAGCCCCAGCATTTT
TRBJ2-7 . TRBV11-2 . CASSLAPGHPYEQYF TGTGCCAGCAGCTTAGCCCCGGGACATCCCTACGAGCAGTACTTC
TRBJ2-7 TRBD2 TRBV25-1 once CASSPRGGSPYEQYF TGTGCCAGCAGCCCTAGGGGCGGGAGTCCCTACGAGCAGTACTTC
TRBJ2-7 TRBD2 TRBV11-1 . CASSLARGGGYEQYF TGTGCCAGCAGCTTAGCGCGGGGCGGGGGCTACGAGCAGTACTTC
TRBJ1-1 TRBD1 TRBV13 . CASSPRCGDRPGTEAFF TGTGCCAGCAGCCCCCGCTGTGGGGACAGGCCTGGGACTGAAGCTTTCTTT
TRBJ2-7 . TRBV21-1 . CASSRDRGVTYEQYF TGTGCCAGCAGCAGGGACAGGGGAGTCACCTACGAGCAGTACTTC
TRBJ2-2 . TRBV7-2 once CASTLGGSPYTGELFF TGTGCCAGCACCCTAGGTGGGTCACCATACACCGGGGAGCTGTTTTTT
TRBJ2-1 TRBD2 TRBV5-6 . CASSSGEGGYNEQFF TGTGCCAGCAGCTCAGGAGAGGGAGGGTACAATGAGCAGTTCTTC
TRBJ2-1 . TRBV5-1 . CASSLGPSSYNEQFF TGCGCCAGCAGCTTGGGTCCTAGCTCCTACAATGAGCAGTTCTTC
TRBJ2-5 . TRBV5-8 . CASSYPPGEETQYF TGTGCCAGCAGCTACCCGCCTGGGGAGGAGACCCAGTACTTC
TRBJ2-3 TRBD2 TRBV2 . CASSAGGGTDTQYF TGTGCCAGCAGTGCGGGGGGAGGGACAGATACGCAGTATTTT
TRBJ2-3 TRBD2 TRBV11-2 . CASSPLGGGKSDTQYF TGTGCCAGCAGCCCACTGGGGGGGGGAAAATCAGATACGCAGTATTTT
TRBJ1-2 . TRBV19 . CASSMPSTPSNYGYTF TGTGCCAGTAGTATGCCATCGACACCGAGTAACTATGGCTACACCTTC
TRBJ2-7 TRBD1 TRBV28 . CASSRFGDRGCEQYF TGTGCCAGCAGCCGATTCGGGGACAGGGGATGCGAGCAGTACTTC
TRBJ2-1 TRBD2 TRBV5-1 . CASSLGGLAVYYNEQFF TGCGCCAGCAGTTTGGGGGGACTAGCGGTATATTACAATGAGCAGTTCTTC
TRBJ1-2 . TRBV30 once CACPPRGSFLTPSDGYTF TGTGCCTGCCCCCCGAGGGGGAGTTTTCTAACTCCGAGCGATGGCTACACCTTC
TRBJ2-7 . TRBV6-5 few CASSRPRTPAYEQYF TGTGCCAGCAGCCGCCCAAGGACTCCAGCCTACGAGCAGTACTTC
TRBJ2-5 . TRBV28 once CASSPQGPALYQETQYF TGTGCCAGCAGTCCTCAGGGGCCCGCTTTGTACCAAGAGACCCAGTACTTC
TRBJ2-7 TRBD2 TRBV7-6 . CASSERSSGPYEQYF TGTGCCAGCAGCGAAAGGTCTAGCGGACCCTACGAGCAGTACTTC
TRBJ1-2 TRBD1 TRBV10-3 . CAISEADRGFPNYGYTF TGTGCCATCAGTGAGGCAGACAGGGGCTTCCCTAACTATGGCTACACCTTC
TRBJ2-4 . TRBV10-3 . CAIGSWNIQYF TGTGCCATAGGGAGTTGGAACATTCAGTACTTC
TRBJ2-3 . TRBV9 . CASSVAVTDTQYF TGTGCCAGCAGCGTAGCAGTCACAGATACGCAGTATTTT
TRBJ2-1 . TRBV4-3 . CASSQANSHNEQFFAEQFF .